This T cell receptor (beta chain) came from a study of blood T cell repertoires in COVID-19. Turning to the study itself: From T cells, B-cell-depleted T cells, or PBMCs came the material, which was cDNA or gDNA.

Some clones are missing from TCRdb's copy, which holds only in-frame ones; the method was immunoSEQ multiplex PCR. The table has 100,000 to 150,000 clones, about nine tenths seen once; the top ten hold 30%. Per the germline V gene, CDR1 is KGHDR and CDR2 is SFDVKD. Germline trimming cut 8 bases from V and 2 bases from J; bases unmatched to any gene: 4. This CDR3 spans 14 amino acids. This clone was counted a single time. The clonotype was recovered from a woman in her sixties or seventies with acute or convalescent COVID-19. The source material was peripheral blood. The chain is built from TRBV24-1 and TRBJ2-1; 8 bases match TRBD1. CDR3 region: CATMTTGAYNEQFF. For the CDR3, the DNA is TGTGCCACCATGACGACAGGGGCCTACAATGAGCAGTTCTTC.